Here is one T cell receptor beta chain with its context. The antigen is not known. Trimming removed 0 bases from V and 8 bases from J; junction bases left unmatched: 7. This CDR3 has 16 amino acids. Germline V lookup: CDR1 GTSNPN, CDR2 SVGIG (reference sequence). The record originates from a study of human T cells and chemical hapten exposure. Study details: The study traced per-sample TCR yield variation mainly to small differences in pooled library volumes. Findings and limits, study-wide: No shift was seen in TCRs above 1 in 1000 frequency with DPC sensitization.

Unique molecular identifiers were attached to individual cDNA molecules during library preparation. As processed by the authors: Per sample, the median was approximately 100,000 TCRs, with values from 23,224 to 690,600. From the 5' RACE reads, TCRdb called clonotypes with MiXCR, one entry per CDR3 protein. The V and J calls and clone size come from TCRdb's table, not from the authors' own analysis. The sample records some 78,000 distinct CDR3 sequences, 7.7% being singletons. RNA extraction used unfractionated whole blood as the source of total RNA. The receptor comes from a male donor in good health. V gene TRBV30 combines with J gene TRBJ2-2; 12 nucleotides match TRBD2. The CDR3: CAWSVRASGRAGELFF. CDR3 nucleotide sequence: TGTGCCTGGAGTGTACGGGCTAGCGGGAGGGCGGGGGAGCTGTTTTTT.